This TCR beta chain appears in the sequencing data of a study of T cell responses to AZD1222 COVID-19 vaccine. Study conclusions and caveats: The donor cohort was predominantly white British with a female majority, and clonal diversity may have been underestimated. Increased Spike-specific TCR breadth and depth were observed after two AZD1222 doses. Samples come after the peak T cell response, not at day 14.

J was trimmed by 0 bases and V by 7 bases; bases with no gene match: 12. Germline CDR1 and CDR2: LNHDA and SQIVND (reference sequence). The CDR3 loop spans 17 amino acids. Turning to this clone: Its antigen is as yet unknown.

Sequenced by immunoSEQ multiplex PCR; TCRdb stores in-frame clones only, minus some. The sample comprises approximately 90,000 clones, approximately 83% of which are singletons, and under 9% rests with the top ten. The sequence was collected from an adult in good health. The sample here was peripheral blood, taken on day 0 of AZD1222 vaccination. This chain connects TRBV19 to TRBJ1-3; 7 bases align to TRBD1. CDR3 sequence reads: CASNPAGQLYSGNTIYF. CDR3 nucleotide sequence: TGTGCCAGTAACCCTGCGGGACAGCTGTACTCTGGAAACACCATATATTTT.